These T cell receptor beta chains were read from a single sample in a study of CXCR3-negative and CXCR3-positive naive CD8 T cells. TCRdb reprocessed the 5' RACE reads; each CDR3 protein has one entry and no DNA is given. The ten top clones account for about 1.5%, within a sample of roughly 5,000 distinct CDR3 sequences. Sequenced: naive CXCR3+ CD8+ T cells from blood. The receptors derive from a human donor in good health. Some clones in this sample may be carry-over from other donors' samples. The CDR3 runs from the conserved cysteine through the conserved F or W. The size field is filled for only some rows; it gives once, few, many or a size class.

J gene: TRBJ1-4; clone size: medium-sized; V gene: TRBV7-9; CDR3 protein: CASSLGTSTNEKLFF
J gene: TRBJ2-2; clone size: -; V gene: TRBV18; CDR3 protein: CASSPPMDGTGVTGELFF
J gene: TRBJ1-2; clone size: -; V gene: TRBV9; CDR3 protein: CASSGHRVGYTF
J gene: TRBJ2-1; clone size: -; V gene: TRBV6-2/TRBV6-3; CDR3 protein: CASAPGVEQFF
J gene: TRBJ2-3; clone size: medium-sized; V gene: TRBV29-1; CDR3 protein: CSVGRGWTGSITADTQYF
J gene: TRBJ2-5; clone size: -; V gene: TRBV5-8; CDR3 protein: CASSLGVRSANAETQYF
J gene: TRBJ2-1; clone size: medium-sized; V gene: TRBV24-1; CDR3 protein: CATSPGYNEQFF
J gene: TRBJ2-1; clone size: medium-sized; V gene: TRBV10-2; CDR3 protein: CASSDLVRGDNEQFF
J gene: TRBJ2-1; clone size: medium-sized; V gene: TRBV9; CDR3 protein: CASSVGWSSYNEQFF
J gene: TRBJ2-1; clone size: medium-sized; V gene: TRBV9; CDR3 protein: CASSVQGNSYNEQFF
J gene: TRBJ1-5; clone size: medium-sized; V gene: TRBV20-1; CDR3 protein: CSAPEWGTGIRQPQHF
J gene: TRBJ2-3; clone size: medium-sized; V gene: TRBV7-8; CDR3 protein: CASSFDGGTDTQYF
J gene: TRBJ2-1; clone size: -; V gene: TRBV7-3; CDR3 protein: CASSSYPGQGNNEQFF
J gene: TRBJ2-7; clone size: medium-sized; V gene: TRBV21-1; CDR3 protein: CASSKLVSGGASYEQYF
J gene: TRBJ2-1; clone size: medium-sized; V gene: TRBV12-3/TRBV12-4; CDR3 protein: CASSLEGPGLAGAGEQFF
J gene: TRBJ2-4; clone size: medium-sized; V gene: TRBV15; CDR3 protein: CATRRDRGGGNIQYF
J gene: TRBJ2-6; clone size: medium-sized; V gene: TRBV29-1; CDR3 protein: CSVDEGGGANVLTF
J gene: TRBJ2-1; clone size: medium-sized; V gene: TRBV19; CDR3 protein: CASSISGSSYNEQFF
J gene: TRBJ2-7; clone size: medium-sized; V gene: TRBV5-1; CDR3 protein: CASSLGTGLYEQYF
J gene: TRBJ2-1; clone size: medium-sized; V gene: TRBV5-1; CDR3 protein: CASSPPEVVGGEQFF
J gene: TRBJ1-5; clone size: -; V gene: TRBV7-9; CDR3 protein: CASSLADQPQHF
J gene: TRBJ2-3; clone size: -; V gene: TRBV7-9; CDR3 protein: CASRSREIRDTQYF
J gene: TRBJ2-1; clone size: medium-sized; V gene: TRBV6-5; CDR3 protein: CASSYFGNEQFF
J gene: TRBJ1-5; clone size: medium-sized; V gene: TRBV21-1; CDR3 protein: CASSKEGVADNQPQHF
J gene: TRBJ2-1; clone size: medium-sized; V gene: TRBV7-9; CDR3 protein: CASSPGSSYNEQFF
J gene: TRBJ2-1; clone size: medium-sized; V gene: TRBV29-1; CDR3 protein: CSVVESSYNEQFF
J gene: TRBJ2-6; clone size: medium-sized; V gene: TRBV11-2; CDR3 protein: CASSLDEDWEFISGANVLTF
J gene: TRBJ1-1; clone size: medium-sized; V gene: TRBV9; CDR3 protein: CASSVVKEMNTEAFF
J gene: TRBJ2-7; clone size: medium-sized; V gene: TRBV13; CDR3 protein: CASRGLAGEFDEQYF
J gene: TRBJ2-7; clone size: medium-sized; V gene: TRBV12-3/TRBV12-4; CDR3 protein: CASSLSQEMSYEQYF
J gene: TRBJ2-7; clone size: medium-sized; V gene: TRBV12-3/TRBV12-4; CDR3 protein: CASRATSGRALEQYF
J gene: TRBJ1-5; clone size: medium-sized; V gene: TRBV6-6; CDR3 protein: CASTGGGLNQPQHF
J gene: TRBJ2-1; clone size: medium-sized; V gene: TRBV20-1; CDR3 protein: CSARLAGLYNEQFF
J gene: TRBJ1-3; clone size: medium-sized; V gene: TRBV20-1; CDR3 protein: CSALEGTGNTIYF
J gene: TRBJ2-2; clone size: -; V gene: TRBV7-6; CDR3 protein: CASSLGAGGGTGELFF
J gene: TRBJ2-5; clone size: medium-sized; V gene: TRBV27; CDR3 protein: CASSFPDGTQYF
J gene: TRBJ2-2; clone size: -; V gene: TRBV20-1; CDR3 protein: CSARYTGELFF
J gene: TRBJ1-1; clone size: medium-sized; V gene: TRBV5-1; CDR3 protein: CASSLEGETNTEAFF
J gene: TRBJ2-7; clone size: -; V gene: TRBV28; CDR3 protein: CASSFVDEQYF
J gene: TRBJ1-5; clone size: medium-sized; V gene: TRBV7-9; CDR3 protein: CASSYGTDYSNQPQHF
J gene: TRBJ1-1; clone size: medium-sized; V gene: TRBV20-1; CDR3 protein: CSARGLRGGSEAFF
J gene: TRBJ2-7; clone size: medium-sized; V gene: TRBV12-3/TRBV12-4; CDR3 protein: CASSWTGSYEQYF
J gene: TRBJ2-5; clone size: medium-sized; V gene: TRBV12-3/TRBV12-4; CDR3 protein: CATHSGSQETQYF
J gene: TRBJ1-5; clone size: medium-sized; V gene: TRBV12-3/TRBV12-4; CDR3 protein: CASGTDNNSNQPQHF
J gene: TRBJ2-1; clone size: -; V gene: TRBV3-1; CDR3 protein: CASSQEMAVGSYNEQFF
J gene: TRBJ2-4; clone size: -; V gene: TRBV7-8; CDR3 protein: CASAGIAKNIQYF
J gene: TRBJ2-1; clone size: medium-sized; V gene: TRBV29-1; CDR3 protein: CSVERHNEQFF
J gene: TRBJ2-5; clone size: -; V gene: TRBV11-2; CDR3 protein: CASSLRGLADLGTQYF
J gene: TRBJ2-7; clone size: -; V gene: TRBV9; CDR3 protein: CASSVAGGGEQYF
J gene: TRBJ2-5; clone size: medium-sized; V gene: TRBV7-9; CDR3 protein: CASSPTGGSETQYF
J gene: TRBJ2-1; clone size: -; V gene: TRBV19; CDR3 protein: CASSKPRGGEQFF
J gene: TRBJ2-2; clone size: medium-sized; V gene: TRBV12-3/TRBV12-4; CDR3 protein: CASTASRDTGELFF
J gene: TRBJ2-7; clone size: medium-sized; V gene: TRBV4-1; CDR3 protein: CASSITSGGTYEQYF
J gene: TRBJ1-5; clone size: -; V gene: TRBV13; CDR3 protein: CASSRGGPLSNQPQHF
J gene: TRBJ1-1; clone size: medium-sized; V gene: TRBV6-2/TRBV6-3; CDR3 protein: CASSYEVRYTEAFF